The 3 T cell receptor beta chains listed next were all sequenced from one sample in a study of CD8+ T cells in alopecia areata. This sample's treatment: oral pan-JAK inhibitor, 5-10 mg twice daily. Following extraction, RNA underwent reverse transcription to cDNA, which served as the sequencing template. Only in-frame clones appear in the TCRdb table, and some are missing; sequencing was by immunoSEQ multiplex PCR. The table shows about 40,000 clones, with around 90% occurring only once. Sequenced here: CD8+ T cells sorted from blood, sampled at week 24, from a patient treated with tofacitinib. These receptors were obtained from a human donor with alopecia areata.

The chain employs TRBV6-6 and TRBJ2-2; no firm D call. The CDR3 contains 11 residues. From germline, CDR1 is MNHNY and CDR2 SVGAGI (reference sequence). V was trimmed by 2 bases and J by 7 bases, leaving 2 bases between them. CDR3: CASSYVGELFF. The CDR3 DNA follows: TGTGCCAGCAGTTACGTCGGGGAGCTGTTTTTT.

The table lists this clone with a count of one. The CDR3 coding sequence is TGTGCCAGCAGTTTATTCGGGCCGCAAGAGACCCAGTACTTC. It codes for CASSLFGPQETQYF. The gene calls are TRBV27 and TRBJ2-5; D not resolved. Trimming removed 1 base at V and 2 bases at J, with 8 bases between. Germline assignment: CDR1 MNHEY and CDR2 SMNVEV (reference sequence). This CDR3 region has 14 residues.

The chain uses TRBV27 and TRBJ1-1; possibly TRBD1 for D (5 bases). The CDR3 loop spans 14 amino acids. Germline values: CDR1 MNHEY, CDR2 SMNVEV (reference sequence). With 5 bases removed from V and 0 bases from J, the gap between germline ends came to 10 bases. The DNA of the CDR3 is TGTGCCAGCAGTCTGGGACGGTTGAACACTGAAGCTTTCTTT. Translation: CASSLGRLNTEAFF.